This T cell receptor beta chain was observed in a study of Ad26.COV2.S vaccination and SARS-CoV-2 variants. Clones were read by immunoSEQ multiplex PCR, and TCRdb kept only the in-frame ones, dropping some. The data show some 340,000 clones, about 86% seen once. The length of the CDR3 is 13 residues. CDR1 is SGHNT and CDR2 is YYREEE in the germline V gene (reference sequence). V was pared by 6 bases and J by 8 bases, with 10 bases of the junction left unmatched. This clone came up a few times. Regarding treatment: around 19 received Ad26.COV2.S at low or high dose, single or two shots; 5 received placebo; per-sample allocation not given. Collection of the samples took place on day 63 after the first injection of vaccine or placebo.

Material: peripheral blood, obtained in a trial of Ad26.COV2.S vaccine versus placebo. The chain employs TRBV5-4 and TRBJ1-2, with 7 positions matching TRBD1. This sequence was found in a person between 18 and 65 years old who received the Ad26.COV2.S COVID-19 vaccine or a placebo. The CDR3 spells CASTPTGTGGYTF. The CDR3 DNA sequence: TGTGCCAGCACCCCGACAGGGACGGGGGGCTACACCTTC. Full variable domain (rest looked up from reference TRBV5-4 and TRBJ1-2): ETGVTQSPTHLIKTRGQQVTLRCSSQSGHNTVSWYQQALGQGPQFIFQYYREEENGRGNFPPRFSGLQFPNYSSELNVNALELDDSALYLCASTPTGTGGYTFGSGTRLTVV.